The 8 T cell receptor beta chains below come from one sample, sequenced in a study of OX40 agonist ivuxolimab in advanced cancers. Using immunoSEQ multiplex PCR, the repertoire was profiled, and TCRdb retains in-frame clones only, with some absent. The sample carries about 64,000 clones, roughly 85% recorded once. The material was CD4+ or CD8+ T cells sorted from blood, obtained in a trial of the OX40 agonist ivuxolimab. The source of these receptors is an adult with an advanced solid tumor such as melanoma, head and neck, liver or kidney cancer.

This chain uses TRBV7-9 with TRBJ1-3; weak D call: TRBD1 (5 bases). The CDR3 extends over 14 amino acids. CDR1 SEHNR and CDR2 FQNEAQ come from the germline V gene (reference sequence). V was clipped by 3 bases and J by 0 bases, with 6 bases between them. In DNA, the CDR3 is TGTGCCAGCAGCTTCGGGGGCTCTGGAAACACCATATATTTT. This translates into CASSFGGSGNTIYF.

This chain joins TRBV7-3 and TRBJ2-7; D is perhaps TRBD1 (6 bases). The CDR3 loop spans 15 amino acids. V was clipped by 0 bases and J by 10 bases, with 19 bases between them. Germline CDR1 SGHTA, CDR2 FQGTGA. Here the CDR3 reads CASSLTGDNIEEQYF. The DNA for the CDR3 is TGTGCCAGCAGCTTAACGGGGGACAATATAGAGGAACAGTACTTC.

The V gene is TRBV6-9, the J gene TRBJ2-7; TRBD2 matches 8 bases. With V trimmed by 5 bases and J by 1 base, 4 bases remained unmatched. Germline CDR1 reads MNHGY; CDR2 reads SVAAGI. The CDR3 length is 14 residues. The CDR3 region is CASSTTSGSYEQYF. The CDR3 nucleotides are TGTGCCAGCAGTACCACTAGCGGTTCCTACGAGCAGTACTTC.

The V call is TRBV30, the J call TRBJ2-2; perhaps TRBD1 as D (5 bases). The germline V gene has CDR1 GTSNPN and CDR2 SVGIG (reference sequence). The CDR3 loop spans 15 amino acids. V lost 2 bases to trimming and J lost 4 bases, with 14 bases between them. DNA of the CDR3: TGTGCCTGGAGTCCCTGGGGCAGCTCCACCGGGGAGCTGTTTTTT. Translated, it gives CAWSPWGSSTGELFF.

This clone was picked up one time. The rearrangement uses TRBV7-2 and TRBJ1-1, with 7 bases aligning to TRBD1. CDR3 size: 15 residues. V dropped 4 bases and J dropped 0; count of bases not matched to a gene: 5. CDR1 is SGHTA and CDR2 is FQGNSA in the germline V gene. CDR3: CASSSGTALNTEAFF. CDR3 sequence (DNA): TGTGCCAGCAGCTCGGGGACAGCCTTGAACACTGAAGCTTTCTTT. Together with reference TRBV7-2 and TRBJ1-1, the CDR3 gives the full variable domain: GAGVSQSPSNKVTEKGKDVELRCDPISGHTALYWYRQSLGQGLEFLIYFQGNSAPDKSGLPSDRFSAERTGGSVSTLTIQRTQQEDSAVYLCASSSGTALNTEAFFGQGTRLTVV.

The chain links TRBV15 to TRBJ2-5; TRBD2 matches at 11 bases. This CDR3 is 17 amino acids long. Unmatched junction bases numbered 15, after V lost 9 bases and J lost 3 bases. CDR1 LNHNV and CDR2 YYDKDF come from the germline V gene (reference sequence). The CDR3 DNA sequence: TGTGCCACGAGCGAGGGGGAACTAGCGGGAGTTGAAGAGACCCAGTACTTC. It specifies CATSEGELAGVEETQYF. Variable domain in full (rest from reference TRBV15 and TRBJ2-5): DAMVIQNPRYQVTQFGKPVTLSCSQTLNHNVMYWYQQKSSQAPKLLFHYYDKDFNNEADTPDNFQSRRPNTSFCFLDIRSPGLGDTAMYLCATSEGELAGVEETQYFGPGTRLLVL.

J is TRBJ1-5 and V is TRBV30; D may be TRBD1 (5 bases). Trimming removed 2 bases at V and 5 bases at J, with 19 bases between. The CDR3 sequence is 16 residues long. Germline V gene data show CDR1 as GTSNPN and CDR2 as SVGIG (reference sequence). This chain's CDR3 is CAWSQGTSRIDQPQHF. CDR3 DNA sequence: TGTGCCTGGAGTCAAGGGACTTCCAGGATCGATCAGCCCCAGCATTTT.

The chain recombines TRBV20-1 with TRBJ2-1, with unresolved D. The CDR3 has 10 amino acids. The V end was cut by 6 bases, the J end by 4 bases, with 4 bases between. CDR1 DFQATT and CDR2 SNEGSKA come from the germline V gene (reference sequence). CDR3 protein: CSATYNEQFF. The CDR3, as DNA: TGCAGTGCAACGTACAATGAGCAGTTCTTC.